This T cell receptor beta chain was obtained from a study of blood T cell repertoires in COVID-19. Overall study context: PBMCs, B-cell-depleted T cells, or T cells were the source of the cDNA or gDNA that made up the material.

Assay used: immunoSEQ multiplex PCR; TCRdb lists only in-frame clones, some missing. The sample records about 190,000 clones, around nine tenths being singletons. This CDR3 is built from 13 residues. Germline lookup yields CDR1 SNHLY and CDR2 FYNNEI. Trimming shortened V by 7 bases and J by 4 bases, and 11 bases separated the two germline ends. The rearrangement uses TRBV2 and TRBJ1-5; D is uncertain. The sequence derives from a young man with acute or convalescent COVID-19. Sequencing used peripheral blood. In DNA form, the CDR3 reads TGTGCCAGCATTGGGAGCTGGAATCAGCCCCAGCATTTT. This sequence encodes CASIGSWNQPQHF.